Each of the 10 T cell receptor beta chains below was sequenced from the same sample in a study of shared clonotypes between healthy human individuals. Some clones are missing from TCRdb's copy, which holds only in-frame ones; the method was immunoSEQ multiplex PCR. The sample records millions of clones, 85% to 95% being singletons. The sequencing input was naive CD4+ T cells sorted from blood. Subset described: CD45RA+ positively selected. The source is a man aged 18 to 29 in good health.

J is TRBJ2-3 and V is TRBV10-1, with D tentatively TRBD1 (6 bases). The CDR3 spans 16 residues. The germline gives CDR1 WNHNN, CDR2 SYGVQD (reference sequence). The ends were cut back, 0 bases at V and 2 bases at J, with 12 bases in the middle. For the CDR3, the DNA is TGCGCCAGCAGTGAGTCGAGGGGACACAACACAGATACGCAGTATTTT. This gives the protein CASSESRGHNTDTQYF.

The rearrangement uses TRBV9 and TRBJ1-2; D remains unclear. CDR3 length: 15 residues. Per germline, CDR1 SGDLS and CDR2 YYNGEE. V was clipped by 3 bases and J by 6 bases, with 18 bases between them. The CDR3 bases are TGTGCCAGCAGCGCAGACTCACCTTACGCGGATGGCTACACCTTC. It codes for CASSADSPYADGYTF.

J is TRBJ2-7 and V is TRBV7-9; D is possibly TRBD1 (5 bases). This CDR3 region has 16 residues. Trimming left V 3 bases short and J 2 bases short, with 17 bases between. Germline V gives CDR1 SEHNR, CDR2 FQNEAQ (reference sequence). The DNA for the CDR3 is TGTGCCAGCAGCTTTCCCGACAGCCCGATTACCTACGAGCAGTACTTC. It translates to CASSFPDSPITYEQYF.

In its sample, this clone was seen a few times. The chain recombines TRBV9 with TRBJ1-6; D might be TRBD1 (5 bases). Trimming took 3 bases from V and 7 from J, leaving 14 bases between them. CDR1 SGDLS and CDR2 YYNGEE come from the germline V gene. The CDR3 length is 15 residues. The CDR3 nucleotides read TGTGCCAGCAGCGGCGACAGACCGCCGAATTCACCCCTCCACTTT. Protein product: CASSGDRPPNSPLHF.

The chain is built from TRBV9 and TRBJ1-1; unclear D gene. V was pared by 0 bases and J by 12 bases, with 15 bases between. The length of the CDR3 is 13 residues. Germline V gives CDR1 SGDLS, CDR2 YYNGEE. The CDR3 DNA reads as TGTGCCAGCAGCGTAGGTGGGGTAGCCGAGACTTTCTTT. Translating gives CASSVGGVAETFF.

This sequence joins TRBV27 and TRBJ2-3; D perhaps matches TRBD1 (6 bases). The CDR3 sequence is 15 residues long. Germline CDR1 MNHEY, CDR2 SMNVEV (reference sequence). V lost 6 bases, J lost 0 bases, and 13 bases lay in between. The CDR3 is CASSLRGISTDTQYF. The CDR3 coding sequence is TGTGCCAGCAGCCTAAGGGGGATTAGCACAGATACGCAGTATTTT.

The chain combines TRBV6-5 with TRBJ1-1; weak D call: TRBD1 (5 bases). The V end was cut by 6 bases, the J end by 1 base, with 9 bases between. Germline V gene lookup returns CDR1 MNHEY and CDR2 SVGAGI. The CDR3 runs 13 residues. CDR3 region: CASRIDRNTEAFF. Here the CDR3 DNA reads TGTGCCAGCAGAATTGACAGGAACACTGAAGCTTTCTTT.

V is TRBV7-2 and J is TRBJ2-1; D uncertain. Trimming pared 0 bases from V and 9 bases from J, leaving 9 bases between. Germline CDR1 and CDR2: SGHTA and FQGNSA. The CDR3 has 13 residues. The CDR3 region has the DNA TGTGCCAGCAGCTTAGCCAGGCTCAGTGAGCAGTTCTTC. It is translated as CASSLARLSEQFF.

This chain connects TRBV19 to TRBJ2-3; D ambiguous. Per the germline V gene, CDR1 is LNHDA and CDR2 is SQIVND (reference sequence). V dropped 7 bases and J dropped 6 bases, with 5 bases sitting between them. This CDR3 spans 10 amino acids. CDR3 protein: CASNPDTQYF. CDR3 coding DNA: TGTGCCAGTAACCCGGATACGCAGTATTTT.

Notes on this clone: Different DNA sequences within this sample yield the same CDR3. This sequence joins TRBV5-1 and TRBJ1-1; weak D call: TRBD1 (5 bases). CDR1 and CDR2 (germline): SGHRS, YFSETQ. V gave up 4 bases and J gave up 2 bases, with 12 bases separating them. The CDR3 covers 14 residues. The CDR3 region has the DNA TGCGCCAGCAGCCTTCAGGGACCAAACACTGAAGCTTTCTTT. Its protein is CASSLQGPNTEAFF.